Detailed here is one T cell receptor beta chain. These data come from a study of OX40 agonist ivuxolimab in advanced cancers. Study as a whole: Enrolled patients in dose escalation had cancers that were hepatocellular carcinoma, melanoma, renal cell or head and neck cancer.

Here immunoSEQ multiplex PCR was the method, and the copy in TCRdb shows in-frame clones only, minus some. The sample lists some 86,000 clones, around 90% occurring once. Trimming took 0 bases from V and 2 from J, leaving 4 bases between them. Germline lookup yields CDR1 SGDLS and CDR2 YYNGEE. The CDR3 is 13 amino acids. This sequence originates from an adult with an advanced solid tumor such as melanoma, head and neck, liver or kidney cancer. Sequenced here: CD4+ or CD8+ T cells sorted from blood, sampled in a trial of the OX40 agonist ivuxolimab. The V gene is TRBV9, the J gene TRBJ2-3; the D is unclear. CDR3: CASSVGFTDTQYF. The CDR3 coding sequence is TGTGCCAGCAGCGTAGGCTTCACAGATACGCAGTATTTT.